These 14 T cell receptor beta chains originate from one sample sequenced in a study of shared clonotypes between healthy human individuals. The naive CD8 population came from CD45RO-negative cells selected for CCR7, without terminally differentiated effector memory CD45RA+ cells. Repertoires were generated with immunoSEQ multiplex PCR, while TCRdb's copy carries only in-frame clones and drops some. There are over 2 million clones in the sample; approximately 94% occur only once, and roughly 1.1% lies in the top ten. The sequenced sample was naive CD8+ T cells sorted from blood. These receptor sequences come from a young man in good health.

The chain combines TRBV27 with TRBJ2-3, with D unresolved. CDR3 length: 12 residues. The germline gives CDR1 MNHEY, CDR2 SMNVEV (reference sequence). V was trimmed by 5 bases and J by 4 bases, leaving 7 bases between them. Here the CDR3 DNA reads TGTGCCAGCAGTCGCGGTTCAGATACGCAGTATTTT. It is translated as CASSRGSDTQYF.

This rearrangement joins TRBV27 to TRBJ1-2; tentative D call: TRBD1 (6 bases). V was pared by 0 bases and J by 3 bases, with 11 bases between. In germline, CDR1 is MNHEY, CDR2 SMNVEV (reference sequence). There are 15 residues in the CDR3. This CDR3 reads CASSLSRRGDYGYTF. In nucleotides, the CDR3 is TGTGCCAGCAGTTTATCGAGAAGGGGGGACTATGGCTACACCTTC.

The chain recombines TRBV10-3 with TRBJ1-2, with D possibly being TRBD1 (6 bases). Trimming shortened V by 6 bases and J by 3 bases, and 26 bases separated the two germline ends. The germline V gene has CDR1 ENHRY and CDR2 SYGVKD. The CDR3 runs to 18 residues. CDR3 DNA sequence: TGTGCCATCAGCGAACAATGGACTCTAGACAGGACTTACTATGGCTACACCTTC. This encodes CAISEQWTLDRTYYGYTF.

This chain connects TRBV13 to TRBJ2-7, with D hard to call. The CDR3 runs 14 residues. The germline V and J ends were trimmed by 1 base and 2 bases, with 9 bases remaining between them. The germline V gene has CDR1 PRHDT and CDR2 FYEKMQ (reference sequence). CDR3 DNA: TGTGCCAGCAGCTTAGCGCTCAAACCCTACGAGCAGTACTTC. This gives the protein CASSLALKPYEQYF.

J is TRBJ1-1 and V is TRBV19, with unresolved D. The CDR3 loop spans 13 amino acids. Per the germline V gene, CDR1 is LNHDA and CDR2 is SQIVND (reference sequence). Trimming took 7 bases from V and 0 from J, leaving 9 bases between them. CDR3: CASTWGLNTEAFF. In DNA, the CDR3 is TGTGCCAGTACCTGGGGATTGAACACTGAAGCTTTCTTT.

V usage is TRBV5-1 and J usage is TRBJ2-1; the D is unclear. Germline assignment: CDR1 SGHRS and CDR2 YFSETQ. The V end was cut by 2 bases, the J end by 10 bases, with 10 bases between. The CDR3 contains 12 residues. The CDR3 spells CASSLTPVEQFF. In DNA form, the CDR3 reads TGCGCCAGCAGCTTAACACCCGTCGAGCAGTTCTTC.

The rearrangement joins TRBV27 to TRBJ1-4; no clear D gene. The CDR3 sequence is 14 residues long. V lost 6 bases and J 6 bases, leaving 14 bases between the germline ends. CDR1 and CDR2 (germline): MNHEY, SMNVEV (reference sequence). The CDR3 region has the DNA TGTGCCAGCAGGAAACAGTCTCCCTATGAAAAACTGTTTTTT. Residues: CASRKQSPYEKLFF.

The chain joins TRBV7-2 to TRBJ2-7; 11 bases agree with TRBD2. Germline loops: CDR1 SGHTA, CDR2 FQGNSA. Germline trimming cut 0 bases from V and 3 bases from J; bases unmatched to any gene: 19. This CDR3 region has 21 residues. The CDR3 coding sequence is TGTGCCAGCAGCTTAGCGTCCCCCGAACTAGCGGGAGTCGCTAGGTTCTACGAGCAGTACTTC. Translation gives CASSLASPELAGVARFYEQYF.

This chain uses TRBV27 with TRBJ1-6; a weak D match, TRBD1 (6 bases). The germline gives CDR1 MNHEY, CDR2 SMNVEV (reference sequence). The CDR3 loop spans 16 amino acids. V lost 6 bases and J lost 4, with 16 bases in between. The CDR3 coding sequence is TGTGCCAGCAGGGATCTTCGACAGGAATATAATTCACCCCTCCACTTT. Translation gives CASRDLRQEYNSPLHF.

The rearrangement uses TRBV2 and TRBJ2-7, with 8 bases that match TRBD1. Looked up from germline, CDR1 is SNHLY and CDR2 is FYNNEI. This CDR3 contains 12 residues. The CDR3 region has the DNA TGTGCGATTGACAGGGGATTCGACGAGCAGTACTTC. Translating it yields CAIDRGFDEQYF.

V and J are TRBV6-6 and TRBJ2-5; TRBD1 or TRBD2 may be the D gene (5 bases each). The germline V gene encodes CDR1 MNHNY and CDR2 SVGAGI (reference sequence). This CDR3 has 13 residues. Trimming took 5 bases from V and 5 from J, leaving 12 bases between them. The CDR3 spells CASSGDDGETQYF. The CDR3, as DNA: TGTGCCAGCAGTGGGGACGACGGGGAGACCCAGTACTTC.

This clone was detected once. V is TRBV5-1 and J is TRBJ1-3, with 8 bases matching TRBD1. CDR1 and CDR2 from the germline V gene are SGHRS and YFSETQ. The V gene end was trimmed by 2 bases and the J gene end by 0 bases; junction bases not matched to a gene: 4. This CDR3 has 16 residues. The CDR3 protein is CASSFYTGGSGNTIYF. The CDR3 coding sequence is TGCGCCAGCAGCTTTTACACAGGGGGCTCTGGAAACACCATATATTTT.

This chain's CDR3 is CATGDRGYEQYF. The CDR3 DNA follows: TGTGCCACCGGGGACAGGGGCTACGAGCAGTACTTC. V usage is TRBV13 and J usage is TRBJ2-7; TRBD1 agrees at 10 bases. The CDR3 runs to 12 residues. Losses at the gene ends were 10 bases for V and 3 bases for J; bases not matched to a gene: 3. Germline V gene data show CDR1 as PRHDT and CDR2 as FYEKMQ (reference sequence).

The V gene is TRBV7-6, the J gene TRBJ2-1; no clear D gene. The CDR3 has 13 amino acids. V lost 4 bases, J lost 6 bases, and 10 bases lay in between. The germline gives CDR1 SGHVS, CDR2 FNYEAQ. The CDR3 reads CASSSHTANEQFF. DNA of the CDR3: TGTGCCAGCAGCTCTCATACCGCCAATGAGCAGTTCTTC.